This TCR beta chain was recorded in a study of PD-1 blockade in classical Hodgkin lymphoma. General study points: What drove the repertoire differences, possibly disease activity or prior therapy, has not been defined. Baseline TCR diversity was reportedly lower in newly diagnosed patients than in healthy donors. It was reported as lower still in relapsed/refractory patients.

Germline V gene lookup returns CDR1 LNHDA and CDR2 SQIVND (reference sequence). Trimming at V came to 7 bases and at J to 2 bases, leaving 6 bases not matched to a gene. The CDR3 runs to 16 residues. Regarding time point: cycle 4 day 1 (C4D1), after six to seven weeks of nivolumab. Patients all relapsed after autologous stem cell transplantation, and there was variation in brentuximab vedotin exposure. Profiled with immunoSEQ multiplex PCR; TCRdb holds only in-frame clones, not every one. The sample holds 15,000 to 20,000 clones, more than 70% seen once. This clone was observed a single time. The antigen is undetermined.

Sequences were derived from peripheral blood mononuclear cells (PBMCs), sampled before the fourth cycle of nivolumab. This chain uses TRBV19 with TRBJ2-3; 13 nucleotides match TRBD2. This sequence was found in a human donor with classical Hodgkin lymphoma. In DNA form, the CDR3 reads TGTGCCAGTAAATGGACTAGCGGGAGATCCACAGATACGCAGTATTTT. This gives the protein CASKWTSGRSTDTQYF.